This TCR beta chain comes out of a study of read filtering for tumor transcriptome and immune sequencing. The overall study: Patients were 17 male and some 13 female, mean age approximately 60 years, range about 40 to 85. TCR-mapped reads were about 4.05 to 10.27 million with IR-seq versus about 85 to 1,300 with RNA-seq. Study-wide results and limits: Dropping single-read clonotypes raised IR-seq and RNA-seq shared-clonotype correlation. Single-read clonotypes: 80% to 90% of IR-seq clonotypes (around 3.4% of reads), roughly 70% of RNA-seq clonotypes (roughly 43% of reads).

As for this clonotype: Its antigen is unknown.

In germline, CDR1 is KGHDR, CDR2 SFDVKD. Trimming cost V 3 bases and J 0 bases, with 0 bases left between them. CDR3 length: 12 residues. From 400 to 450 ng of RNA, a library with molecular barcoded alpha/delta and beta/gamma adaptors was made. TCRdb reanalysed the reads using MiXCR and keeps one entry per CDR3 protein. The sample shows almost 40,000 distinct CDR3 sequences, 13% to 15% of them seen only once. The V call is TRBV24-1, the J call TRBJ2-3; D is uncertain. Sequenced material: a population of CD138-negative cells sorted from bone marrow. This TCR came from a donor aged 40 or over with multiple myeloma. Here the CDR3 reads CATSDSTDTQYF. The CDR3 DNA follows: TGTGCCACCAGTGATAGCACAGATACGCAGTATTTT.